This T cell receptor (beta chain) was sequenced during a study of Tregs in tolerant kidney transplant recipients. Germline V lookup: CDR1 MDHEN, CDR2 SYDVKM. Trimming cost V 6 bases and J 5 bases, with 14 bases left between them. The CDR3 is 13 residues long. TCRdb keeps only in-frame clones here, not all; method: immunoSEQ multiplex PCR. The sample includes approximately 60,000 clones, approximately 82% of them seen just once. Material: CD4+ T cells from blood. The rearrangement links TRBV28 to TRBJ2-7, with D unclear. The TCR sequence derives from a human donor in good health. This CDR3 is CASSAWVADEQYF. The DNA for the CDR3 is TGTGCCAGCAGCGCCTGGGTAGCTGACGAGCAGTACTTC.